This T cell receptor (beta chain) was found in a study of Graves' ophthalmopathy and Graves' hyperthyroidism. Each hyperthyroidism patient was newly diagnosed, with under 2 months' duration, and aged 18 to 65. TCR beta CDR3 regions were amplified from RNA transcripts. First-round RT-PCR employed HTBI primers, with a second-round multiplex PCR after it. TCRdb fed the multiplex PCR reads into MiXCR, producing one record per CDR3 protein. The table lists about 600,000 distinct CDR3 sequences, about two fifths of them singletons. Germline CDR1 is SGHVS and CDR2 is FNYEAQ. The V end was cut by 7 bases, the J end by 2 bases, with 9 bases between. There are 13 residues in the CDR3.

The origin of this receptor is an adult man with Graves' hyperthyroidism. The specimen sequenced was peripheral blood or thyroid tissue (not recorded which). J is TRBJ1-3 and V is TRBV7-6; D call uncertain. CDR3 residues: CASTPRTGNTIYF. The DNA of the CDR3 is TGTGCCAGCACCCCGAGAACTGGAAACACCATATATTTT.